This T cell receptor (beta chain) emerged from a study of blood T cell repertoires in COVID-19. Study background: In each case, the material was cDNA or gDNA derived from T cells, B-cell-depleted T cells, or PBMCs.

Individuals drawn from 20 to 30 US areas were roughly 18 to 100 years old. Donors were grouped by their self-reported clinical history. People in the exposed group encountered a COVID-19 case within 2 weeks before entering the study. Sequencing used immunoSEQ multiplex PCR; TCRdb keeps in-frame clones, though not all of them. This table holds 210,000 or so clones, about 87% found once. The sample taken for sequencing was PBMCs or T cells enriched from blood (not recorded which). This TCR was recovered from a woman in her twenties or thirties who had been exposed to COVID-19.

Here the CDR3 DNA reads TGTGCCAGTAGTAATACGGGGACCGGGGAGCTGTTTTTT. This codes for CASSNTGTGELFF. The genes are TRBV19 and TRBJ2-2; D possibly corresponds to TRBD2 (5 bases). CDR1 is LNHDA and CDR2 is SQIVND in the germline V gene (reference sequence). Trimming shortened V by 4 bases and J by 5 bases, and 8 bases separated the two germline ends. The CDR3 runs 13 residues.